This T cell receptor beta chain was recovered during a study of blood T cell repertoires in COVID-19. About the research overall: COVID-19 samples, acute and convalescent, were from the United States, Italy and Spain. PBMCs, B-cell-depleted T cells, or T cells provided the cDNA or gDNA that made up the material.

Authors' analysis steps: Amplified reference gene primers provided the basis for estimating nucleated cell counts. Here immunoSEQ multiplex PCR was the method, and the copy in TCRdb shows in-frame clones only, minus some. V and J calls and clone size are those listed in that table; D and trimming were worked out from the DNA. This sample has nearly 100,000 clones, with roughly 90% found just once. The clonotype comes from a man at least 80 years old with acute or convalescent COVID-19. Sequencing was done on a sample of peripheral blood.

CDR3 in DNA: TGTGCCAGCAGCCAAGGGACAGGGGGACGGGCACCCCTCCACTTT. This translates into CASSQGTGGRAPLHF. The chain uses TRBV3-1 (or the pseudogene TRBV3-2) and TRBJ1-6; 10 bases are a match to TRBD1. Trimming at V came to 1 base and at J to 11 bases, leaving 5 bases not matched to a gene. CDR1 is LGHDT and CDR2 is YNNKEL in the germline V gene (reference sequence). The CDR3 has 15 residues.